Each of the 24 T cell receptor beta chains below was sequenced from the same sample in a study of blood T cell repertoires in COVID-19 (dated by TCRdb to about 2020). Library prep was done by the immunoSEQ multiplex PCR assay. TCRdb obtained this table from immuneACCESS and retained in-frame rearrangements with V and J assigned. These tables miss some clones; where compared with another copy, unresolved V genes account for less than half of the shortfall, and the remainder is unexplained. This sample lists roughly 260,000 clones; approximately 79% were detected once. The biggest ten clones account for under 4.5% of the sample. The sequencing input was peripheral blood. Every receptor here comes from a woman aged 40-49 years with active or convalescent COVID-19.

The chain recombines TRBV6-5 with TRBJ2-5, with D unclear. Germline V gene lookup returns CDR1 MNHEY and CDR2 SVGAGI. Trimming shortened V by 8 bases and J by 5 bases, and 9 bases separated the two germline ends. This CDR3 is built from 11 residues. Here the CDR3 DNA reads TGTGCCAGCGCCAGATCCGAGACCCAGTACTTC. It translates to CASARSETQYF.

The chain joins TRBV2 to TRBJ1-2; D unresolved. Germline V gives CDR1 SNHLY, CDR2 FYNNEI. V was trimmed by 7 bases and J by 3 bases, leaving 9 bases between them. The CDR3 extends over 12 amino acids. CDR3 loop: CASTLRDYGYTF. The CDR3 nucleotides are TGTGCCAGCACCCTACGAGACTATGGCTACACCTTC.

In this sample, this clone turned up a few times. CDR3 protein: CASSPRTGASSGNTIYF. The CDR3 coding sequence is TGTGCCAGCTCACCACGAACAGGGGCTAGCTCTGGAAACACCATATATTTT. V is TRBV18 and J is TRBJ1-3, with TRBD1 matching 7 bases. The J segment lost 0 bases and the V segment lost 1 base, leaving 6 bases of the junction unmatched. The CDR3 contains 17 residues. Per germline, CDR1 KGHSH and CDR2 LQKENI. The full variable domain, completed using reference TRBV18 and TRBJ1-3, is NAGVMQNPRHLVRRRGQEARLRCSPMKGHSHVYWYRQLPEEGLKFMVYLQKENIIDESGMPKERFSAEFPKEGPSILRIQQVVRGDSAAYFCASSPRTGASSGNTIYFGEGSWLTVV.

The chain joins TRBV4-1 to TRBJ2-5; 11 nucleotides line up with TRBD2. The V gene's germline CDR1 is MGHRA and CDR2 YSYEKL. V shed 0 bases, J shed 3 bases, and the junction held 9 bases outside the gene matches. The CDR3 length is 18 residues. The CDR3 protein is CASSQESSGRKFKETQYF. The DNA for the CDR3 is TGCGCCAGCAGCCAAGAGTCTAGCGGGAGGAAATTTAAAGAGACCCAGTACTTC.

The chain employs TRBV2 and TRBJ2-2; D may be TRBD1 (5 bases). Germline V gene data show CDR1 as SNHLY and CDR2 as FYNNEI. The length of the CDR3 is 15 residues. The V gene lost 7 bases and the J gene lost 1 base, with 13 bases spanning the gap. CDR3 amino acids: CASTSGPGNTGELFF. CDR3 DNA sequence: TGTGCCAGCACCTCAGGGCCAGGGAACACCGGGGAGCTGTTTTTT.

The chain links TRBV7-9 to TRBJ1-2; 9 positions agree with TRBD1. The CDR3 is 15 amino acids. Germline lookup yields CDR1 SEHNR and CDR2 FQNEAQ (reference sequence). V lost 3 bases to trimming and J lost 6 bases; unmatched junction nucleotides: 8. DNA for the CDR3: TGTGCCAGCAGCTTTTCTCCCAGGACAGGGGATGGCTACACCTTC. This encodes CASSFSPRTGDGYTF.

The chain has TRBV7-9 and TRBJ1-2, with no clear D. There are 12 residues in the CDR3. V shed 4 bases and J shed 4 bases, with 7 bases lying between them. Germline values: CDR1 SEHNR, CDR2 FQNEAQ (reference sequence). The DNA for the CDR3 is TGTGCCAGCAGCTCAGGTACCTATGGCTACACCTTC. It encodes CASSSGTYGYTF.

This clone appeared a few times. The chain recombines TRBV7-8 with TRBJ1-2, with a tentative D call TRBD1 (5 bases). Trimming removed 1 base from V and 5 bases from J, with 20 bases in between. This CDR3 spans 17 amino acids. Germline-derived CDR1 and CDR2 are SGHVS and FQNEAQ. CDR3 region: CASSLVPRVGTVYGYTF. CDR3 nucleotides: TGTGCCAGCAGCTTAGTGCCCAGGGTGGGAACGGTGTATGGCTACACCTTC.

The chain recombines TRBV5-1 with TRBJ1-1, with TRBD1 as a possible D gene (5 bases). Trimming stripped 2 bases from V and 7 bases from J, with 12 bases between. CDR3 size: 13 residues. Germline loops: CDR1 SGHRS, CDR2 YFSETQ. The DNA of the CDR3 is TGCGCCAGCAGCTTACCCTCGACAGTTGAAGCTTTCTTT. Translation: CASSLPSTVEAFF.

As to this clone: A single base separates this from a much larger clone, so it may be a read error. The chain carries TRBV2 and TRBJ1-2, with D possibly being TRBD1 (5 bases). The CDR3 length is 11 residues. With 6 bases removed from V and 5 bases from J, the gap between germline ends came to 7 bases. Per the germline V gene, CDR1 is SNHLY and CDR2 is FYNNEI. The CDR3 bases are TGTGCCAGCAGACAGGATTATGGCTACACCTTC. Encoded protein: CASRQDYGYTF.

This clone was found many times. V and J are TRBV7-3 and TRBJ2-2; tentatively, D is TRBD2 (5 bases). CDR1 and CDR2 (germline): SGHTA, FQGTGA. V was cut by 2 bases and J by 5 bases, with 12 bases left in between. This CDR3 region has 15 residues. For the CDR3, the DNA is TGTGCCAGCAGCTTAGGCGGGCCGGGAACCGGGGAGCTGTTTTTT. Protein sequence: CASSLGGPGTGELFF.

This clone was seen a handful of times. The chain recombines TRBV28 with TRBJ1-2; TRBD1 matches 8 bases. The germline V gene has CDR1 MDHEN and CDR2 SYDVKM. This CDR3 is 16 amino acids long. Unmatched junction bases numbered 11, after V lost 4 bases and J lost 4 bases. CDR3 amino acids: CASSSLSGQGLYGYTF. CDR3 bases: TGTGCCAGCAGTTCTTTATCCGGACAGGGACTCTATGGCTACACCTTC.

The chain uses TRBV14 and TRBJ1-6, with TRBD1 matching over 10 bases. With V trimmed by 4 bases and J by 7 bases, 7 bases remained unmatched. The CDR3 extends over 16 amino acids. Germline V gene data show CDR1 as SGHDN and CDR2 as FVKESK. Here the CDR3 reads CASSRDRGPPNSPLHF. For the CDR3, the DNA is TGTGCCAGCAGCCGAGACAGGGGGCCTCCCAATTCACCCCTCCACTTT.

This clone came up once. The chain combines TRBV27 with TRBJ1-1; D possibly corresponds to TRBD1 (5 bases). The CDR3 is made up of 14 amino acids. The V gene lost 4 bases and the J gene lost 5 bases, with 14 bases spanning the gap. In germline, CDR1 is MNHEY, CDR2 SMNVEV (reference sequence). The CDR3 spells CASSSTVKGTEAFF. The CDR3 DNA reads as TGTGCCAGCAGTTCGACAGTTAAAGGGACTGAAGCTTTCTTT.

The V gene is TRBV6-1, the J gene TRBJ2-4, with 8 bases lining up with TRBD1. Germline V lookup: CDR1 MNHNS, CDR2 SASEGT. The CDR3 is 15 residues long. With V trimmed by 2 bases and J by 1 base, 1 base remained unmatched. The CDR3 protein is CASSENRGAKNIQYF. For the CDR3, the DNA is TGTGCCAGCAGTGAAAACAGGGGGGCCAAAAACATTCAGTACTTC.

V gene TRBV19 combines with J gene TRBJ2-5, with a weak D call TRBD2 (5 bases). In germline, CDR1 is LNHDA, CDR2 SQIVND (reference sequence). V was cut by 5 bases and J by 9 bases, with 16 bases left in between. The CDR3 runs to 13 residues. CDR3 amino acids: CASSGEQHGAQYF. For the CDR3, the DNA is TGTGCCAGTAGTGGGGAACAGCACGGGGCCCAGTACTTC.

DNA of the CDR3: TGTGCCAGCAGCTGGGGGCCGACAGGGGTTAACACCGGGGAGCTGTTTTTT. The encoded protein is CASSWGPTGVNTGELFF. The genes are TRBV5-4 and TRBJ2-2; the match to TRBD1 covers 8 bases. V shed 3 bases, J shed 2 bases, and the junction held 9 bases outside the gene matches. Germline CDR1 is SGHNT and CDR2 is YYREEE (reference sequence). The CDR3 runs 17 residues.

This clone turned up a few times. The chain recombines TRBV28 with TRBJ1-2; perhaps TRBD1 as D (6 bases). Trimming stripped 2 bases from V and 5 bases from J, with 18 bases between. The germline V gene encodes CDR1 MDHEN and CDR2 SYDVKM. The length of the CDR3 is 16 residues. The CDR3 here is CASSLDQGSLEYGYTF. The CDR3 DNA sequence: TGTGCCAGCAGTTTAGACCAGGGGTCCCTAGAGTATGGCTACACCTTC.

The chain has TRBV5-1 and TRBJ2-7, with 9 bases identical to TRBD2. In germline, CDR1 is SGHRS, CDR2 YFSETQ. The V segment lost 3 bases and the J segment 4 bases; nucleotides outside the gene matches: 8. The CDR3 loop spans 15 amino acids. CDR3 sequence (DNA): TGCGCCAGCAGCTCGGGGTCTAGCGGGGTTTACGAGCAGTACTTC. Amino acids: CASSSGSSGVYEQYF.

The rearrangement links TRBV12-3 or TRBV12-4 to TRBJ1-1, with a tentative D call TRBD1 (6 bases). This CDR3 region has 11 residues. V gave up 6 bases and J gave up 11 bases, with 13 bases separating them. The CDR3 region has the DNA TGTGCCAGCAGACAGGGAGTCGTGGCTTTCTTT. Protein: CASRQGVVAFF.

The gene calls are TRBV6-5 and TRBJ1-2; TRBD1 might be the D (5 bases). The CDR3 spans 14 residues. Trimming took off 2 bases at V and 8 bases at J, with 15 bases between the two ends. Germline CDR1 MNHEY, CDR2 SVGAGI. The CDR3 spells CASSYPGGSGGYTF. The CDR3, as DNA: TGTGCCAGCAGTTACCCCGGGGGATCGGGCGGCTACACCTTC.

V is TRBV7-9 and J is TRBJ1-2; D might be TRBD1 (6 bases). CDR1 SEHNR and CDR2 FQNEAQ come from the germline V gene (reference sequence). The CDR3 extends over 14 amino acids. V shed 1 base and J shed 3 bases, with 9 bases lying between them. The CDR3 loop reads CASSLVTGHYGYTF. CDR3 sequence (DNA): TGTGCCAGCAGCTTAGTAACAGGGCACTATGGCTACACCTTC.

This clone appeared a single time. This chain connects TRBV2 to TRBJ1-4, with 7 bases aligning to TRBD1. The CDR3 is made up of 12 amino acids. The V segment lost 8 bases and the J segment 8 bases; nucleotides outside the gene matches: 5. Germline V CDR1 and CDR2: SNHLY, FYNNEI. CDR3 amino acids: CASGLTGEKLFF. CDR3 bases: TGTGCCAGCGGATTGACAGGGGAAAAACTGTTTTTT.

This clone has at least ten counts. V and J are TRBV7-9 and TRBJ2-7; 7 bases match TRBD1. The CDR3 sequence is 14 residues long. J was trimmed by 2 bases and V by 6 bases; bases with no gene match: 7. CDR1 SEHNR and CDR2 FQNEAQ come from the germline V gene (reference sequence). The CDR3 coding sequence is TGTGCCAGCAGTCTAACAACAGGGGCCTACGAGCAGTACTTC. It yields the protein CASSLTTGAYEQYF.